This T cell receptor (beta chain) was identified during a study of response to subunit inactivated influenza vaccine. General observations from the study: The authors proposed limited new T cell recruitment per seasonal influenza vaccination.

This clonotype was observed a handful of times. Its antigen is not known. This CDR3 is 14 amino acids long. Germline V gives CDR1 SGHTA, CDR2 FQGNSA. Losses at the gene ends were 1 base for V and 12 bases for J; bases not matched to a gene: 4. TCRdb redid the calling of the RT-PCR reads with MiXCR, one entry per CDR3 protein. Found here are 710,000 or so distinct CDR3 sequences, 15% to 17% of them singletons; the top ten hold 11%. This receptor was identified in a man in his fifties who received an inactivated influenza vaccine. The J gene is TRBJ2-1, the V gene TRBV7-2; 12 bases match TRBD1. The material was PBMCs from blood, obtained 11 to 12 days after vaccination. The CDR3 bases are TGTGCCAGCAGCTTAGGGGGACAGGGGGCAAGGCAGTTCTTC. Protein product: CASSLGGQGARQFF.